The source of this T cell receptor (beta chain) is a study of vaccination effects on CD4 cells after COVID-19 (dated by TCRdb to between 2021 and 2023). With regard to the full study: Post-vaccine samples across the study were collected a median of 72 days after the second dose, with a range of 14 to 241. In the study, cultures from other donors were sequenced using the Oncomine TCR Beta short-read assay on an Illumina iSeq 100. Altogether, nine to ten COVID-19 convalescent patients and 4 SARS-CoV-2-naive healthy vaccine recipients made up the full study. The study compared SARS-CoV-2 spike-specific CD4+ TCR repertoires before and after mRNA vaccination in COVID-19 convalescent patients and infection-naive vaccine recipients. General findings and caveats noted by the study authors: Only a small number of convalescent patients were included, and no early post-infection timepoints were available, which limited the study. Among healthy vaccine recipients, nearly all vaccine-induced clones were SARS-CoV-2 mono-reactive, and just 1 of 255 was cross-reactive with common cold coronaviruses. At late post-vaccination timepoints, both infection-induced and vaccine-induced clones showed marked clonal contraction, consistent with waning T cell responses.

As regards this clone: The antigen it binds to is not known. Base qualities are not provided; no much larger clone lies one nucleotide away.

Libraries came from the immunoSEQ multiplex PCR assay. DNA from the cultured and isolated CD4+ T cells underwent TCR beta CDR3 sequencing. The authors' pipeline ran thus. Non-productive TCR sequences were removed, reads were trimmed to the CDR3 region, and CDR3s of at least 7 amino acids were retained. Antigen-specific clonotypes were identified with the MANAFEST web app by comparing expansion in peptide wells against reference cultures. For clones to be considered positive, expansion at FDR<0.05 versus reference and all other wells, an odds ratio above 5, and a frequency above 0.1% in two replicate wells were required. A clonotype was defined as cross-reactive if the clonotype was significantly expanded both in SARS-CoV-2 spike wells and in at least one common cold coronavirus spike condition. CDR3 similarity was assessed by Levenshtein distance with the stringdist R package, and unrooted trees were built with ape in R 3.6.1. The clones in this table, taken by TCRdb from immuneACCESS, are in-frame only. Not every clone is retained; where verified, under half of the shortfall comes from an unresolved V gene, and the cause of the rest is unknown. V, J and clone size are those of that table, while D and trimming were read from the DNA. The sample records more than 40,000 clones, under 85% of which are singletons. The ten largest clones take up about 15% of the sample.

V lost 1 base and J lost 0 bases; the stretch between them is 10 bases long. The germline V gene sets CDR1 to MGHRA and CDR2 to YSYEKL. Counted from cysteine to phenylalanine, this CDR3 has 17 amino acids. Kept here is only the CDR3 DNA, which spans 51 bases and is read in frame from base 1. In the ViraFEST assay, PBMC were stimulated with viral peptide pools, and TCR sequencing was then used to find antigen-specific CD4+ T cell clonotypes based on their expansion. After more than nine days of culture, CD4+ T cells were isolated with the EasySep CD4+ T cell isolation kit. Participants received two doses of either the BNT162b2 or the mRNA-1273 mRNA SARS-CoV-2 vaccine. None of the healthy vaccine recipients had a prior SARS-CoV-2 infection, which was confirmed by nucleocapsid antibody tests that came back negative both before and after vaccination. Some 1.9 million PBMC per well were cultured with around 9.8 ug/ml peptides in IMDM containing around 5.3% human AB serum, about 10 IU/ml IL-2 and gentamicin. Half of the culture medium was replaced with fresh IL-2-containing medium on days 3 and 7. Each peptide stimulation condition was cultured in triplicate wells unless otherwise noted. PBMC were separated from whole blood using Ficoll-Paque Plus gradient centrifugation and were then either cryopreserved at -140C or used fresh. The overlapping peptide pools covered the spike proteins of SARS-CoV-2 and of the common cold coronaviruses HCoV-NL63, HCoV-OC43 and HCoV-229E. The QIAamp micro DNA kit was used to extract genomic DNA from the cultured CD4+ T cells.

The V and J segments used are TRBV4-1 and TRBJ1-6; the D gene assignment is ambiguous. The sequencing used CD4+ T cells from PBMCs cultured with HCoV-OC43 spike peptides, collected after COVID-19 vaccination. According to the study, the label for this sample's cell subset or site signals: HCoV-OC43 spike overlapping peptide pool stimulation. This sequence was found in a human donor who received a COVID-19 vaccine. The CDR3 in this case is CASSQGRVRSYNSPLHF. The bases are TGCGCCAGCAGCCAAGGTCGAGTCCGCTCCTATAATTCACCCCTCCACTTT.